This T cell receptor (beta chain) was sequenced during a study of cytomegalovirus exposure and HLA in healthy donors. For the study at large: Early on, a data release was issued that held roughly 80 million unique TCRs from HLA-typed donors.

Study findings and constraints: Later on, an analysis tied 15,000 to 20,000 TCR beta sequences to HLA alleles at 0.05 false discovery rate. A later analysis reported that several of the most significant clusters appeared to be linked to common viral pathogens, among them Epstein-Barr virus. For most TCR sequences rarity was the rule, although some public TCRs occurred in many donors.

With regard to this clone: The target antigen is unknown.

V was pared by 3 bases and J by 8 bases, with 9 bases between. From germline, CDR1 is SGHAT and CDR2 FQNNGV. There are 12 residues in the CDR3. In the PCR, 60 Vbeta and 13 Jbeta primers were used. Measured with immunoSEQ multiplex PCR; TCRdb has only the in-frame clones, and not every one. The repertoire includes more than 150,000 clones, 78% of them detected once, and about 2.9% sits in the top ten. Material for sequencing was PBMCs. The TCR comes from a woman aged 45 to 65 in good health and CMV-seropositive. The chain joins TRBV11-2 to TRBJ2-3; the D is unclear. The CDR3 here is CASSFIGGTQYF. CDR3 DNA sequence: TGTGCCAGCAGCTTCATCGGCGGTACGCAGTATTTT.